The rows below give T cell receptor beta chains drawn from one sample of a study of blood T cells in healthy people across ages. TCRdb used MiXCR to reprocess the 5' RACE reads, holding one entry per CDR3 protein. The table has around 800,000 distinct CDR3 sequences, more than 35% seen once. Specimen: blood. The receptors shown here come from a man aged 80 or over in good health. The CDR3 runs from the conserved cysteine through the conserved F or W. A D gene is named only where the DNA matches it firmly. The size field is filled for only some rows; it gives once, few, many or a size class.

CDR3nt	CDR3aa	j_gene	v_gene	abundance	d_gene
TGTGCCAGCAGTTTATGGCGGGGGGTAAGCTCCTACAATGAGCAGTTCTTC	CASSLWRGVSSYNEQFF	TRBJ2-1	TRBV28	.	TRBD2
TGCAGTGCTAGACCCAGCGGGACAGAGACCCAGTACTTC	CSARPSGTETQYF	TRBJ2-5	TRBV20-1	many	TRBD2
TGTGCCAGCAGCGTAGATCCGGGGCCTTCAGAGACCCAGTACTTC	CASSVDPGPSETQYF	TRBJ2-5	TRBV9	few	.
TGTGCCAGCAGACGACTAGCGGGAGGCTCCTGCAATGAGCAGTTCTTC	CASRRLAGGSCNEQFF	TRBJ2-1	TRBV27	.	TRBD2
TGTGCCAGCAGTTTAAAGGCCACCACAGATACGCAGTATTTT	CASSLKATTDTQYF	TRBJ2-3	TRBV12-3/TRBV12-4	.	.
TGCAGTGCTCCGGGACTAGCGGACTACAATGAGCAGTTCTTC	CSAPGLADYNEQFF	TRBJ2-1	TRBV20-1	.	TRBD2
TGCGCCAGCAGCTTGGATCCTAGCGGGAGCTCCTACGAGCAGTACTTC	CASSLDPSGSSYEQYF	TRBJ2-7	TRBV5-1	.	TRBD2
TGCAGCGTTGTCACGAGCTGGTCCTACGAGCAGTACTTC	CSVVTSWSYEQYF	TRBJ2-7	TRBV29-1	.	.
TGTGCCAGCAGCCTTACAAGTCGGGGATACAATGAGCAGTTCTTC	CASSLTSRGYNEQFF	TRBJ2-1	TRBV9	.	.
TGTGCCAGCAGCTTAAGTAGTATGAGGAATGAGCAGTTCTTC	CASSLSSMRNEQFF	TRBJ2-1	TRBV7-2	.	.
TGTGCCAGCAGTTTGACCGGAGATCTTCGCTACGAGCAGTACTTC	CASSLTGDLRYEQYF	TRBJ2-7	TRBV6-5	.	.
TGTGCCAGCACCCTTCAGAGGGGGTCACCCCTCCACTTT	CASTLQRGSPLHF	TRBJ1-6	TRBV12-3/TRBV12-4	.	.
TGTGCCAGCAGTGAAGGGACTAGCCTACAAGAGACCCAGTACTTC	CASSEGTSLQETQYF	TRBJ2-5	TRBV25-1	.	TRBD2
TGTGCCACGGACTTAGTGGGAGAGGTCAATGAGCAGTTCTTC	CATDLVGEVNEQFF	TRBJ2-1	TRBV10-3	.	.
TGTGCCAGCAGCTGGAGACAGGGATCGGACTATGGCTACACCTTC	CASSWRQGSDYGYTF	TRBJ1-2	TRBV7-2	few	TRBD1
TGTGCCATCGGGGTGGCACAGGGCGGAGAGACCCAGTACTTC	CAIGVAQGGETQYF	TRBJ2-5	TRBV10-3	once	.
TGCAGCGTTGAGGAAGTCGGAGCTGAAGCTTTCTTT	CSVEEVGAEAFF	TRBJ1-1	TRBV29-1	.	.
TGTACCAGCAGTGCTCCACAGGGGGCCAAAAACATTCAGTACTTC	CTSSAPQGAKNIQYF	TRBJ2-4	TRBV27	.	TRBD1
TGCGCCAGCAGCCACGGGATCAATGAGCAGTTCTTC	CASSHGINEQFF	TRBJ2-1	TRBV5-1	few	.
TGCGCCAGCAGCTCCTTTGGGGGAAGGTACGAGCAGTACTTC	CASSSFGGRYEQYF	TRBJ2-7	TRBV5-1	.	.
TGTGCCATCAGCAGGACAGGGGTGGGGGCCGGGGAGCTGTTTTTT	CAISRTGVGAGELFF	TRBJ2-2	TRBV10-3	few	TRBD1
TGCAGTGTGGGGGCGAACACCGGGGAGCTGTTTTTT	CSVGANTGELFF	TRBJ2-2	TRBV20-1	.	.
TGTGCCAGCAGCTTACTCGGCGAGGGGGCGGGTGAGCAGTACTTC	CASSLLGEGAGEQYF	TRBJ2-7	TRBV7-2	.	TRBD1
TGTGCCAGCAGCGTCCGGGACAGGGATGTGGAGCAGTACTTC	CASSVRDRDVEQYF	TRBJ2-7	TRBV9	.	TRBD1
TGTGCCAGCAGCTTCAGCGGGAGTTCAGATACGCAGTATTTT	CASSFSGSSDTQYF	TRBJ2-3	TRBV7-2	.	TRBD2
TGCAGTGCTAGTGTTGTAGGTCGGGCCTACGAGCTGTACTTC	CSASVVGRAYELYF	TRBJ2-7	TRBV20-1	.	.
TGTGCCAACGACAGGGGAGGAGAGACCCAGTACTTC	CANDRGGETQYF	TRBJ2-5	TRBV30	.	TRBD1
TGTGCCAGCTCACCCACTGGGACAGCTCAACCTCCGAACACCGGGGAGCTGTTTTTT	CASSPTGTAQPPNTGELFF	TRBJ2-2	TRBV18	.	TRBD1
TGTGCCAGCAGTCCCCCGGAGGGGGGGCTCTCCAAAAACATTCAGTACTTC	CASSPPEGGLSKNIQYF	TRBJ2-4	TRBV28	.	.
TGCGCCAGCAGCCCGACAGGGATTGATGGCTACACCTTC	CASSPTGIDGYTF	TRBJ1-2	TRBV5-1	.	TRBD1
TGCAGTGCTAGAGAAGATAACTATGGCTACACCTTC	CSAREDNYGYTF	TRBJ1-2	TRBV20-1	few	.
TGTGCCAGCAGCCCGTACGGCCTCTCCTACGAGCAGTACTTC	CASSPYGLSYEQYF	TRBJ2-7	TRBV6-5	.	.
TGTGCCAGCAGACAAGCAGGGGGAAGGGACATTCAGTACTTC	CASRQAGGRDIQYF	TRBJ2-4	TRBV28	.	TRBD1
TGTGCCAGCACTGGCGGAAAGACTAGCGGGAGTAAAGAGACCCAGTACTTC	CASTGGKTSGSKETQYF	TRBJ2-5	TRBV6-2/TRBV6-3	.	TRBD2
TGTGCCAGCAGTTTAAAAGGGATCATATGGACAGTTAGCGGGAGGGCCGAACACAATGAGCAGTTCTTC	CASSLKGIIWTVSGRAEHNEQFF	TRBJ2-1	TRBV28	few	TRBD2
TGTGCCAGCAGTTGGGACACCTCTGGAAACACCATATATTTT	CASSWDTSGNTIYF	TRBJ1-3	TRBV6-2/TRBV6-3	once	.
TGTGCCAGCAGCTCAGGACAGGACGAGCAGTACTTC	CASSSGQDEQYF	TRBJ2-7	TRBV12-3/TRBV12-4	few	TRBD1
TGCAGTGCGCCGACTATCCTCTCCTACAATGAGCAGTTCTTC	CSAPTILSYNEQFF	TRBJ2-1	TRBV20-1	.	.
TGTGCCAGCAGCCCCAACCTCCGGGAGGGAGAGGGAGGCTACACCTTC	CASSPNLREGEGGYTF	TRBJ1-2	TRBV7-9	few	.
TGTGCCACCAGCACCAACACAGATACGCAGTATTTT	CATSTNTDTQYF	TRBJ2-3	TRBV15	few	.
TGTGCCAGCAGCCAGGGACTAGCGGGAGGGCAGCACGAGCAGTACTTC	CASSQGLAGGQHEQYF	TRBJ2-7	TRBV9	few	TRBD2
TGTGCCACCAGCAGGCTCCCGGGACTAGAGACAGATACGCAGTATTTT	CATSRLPGLETDTQYF	TRBJ2-3	TRBV15	.	TRBD2
TGCAGCGCCAATTCCCCAGGGCGGAACATTCAGTACTTC	CSANSPGRNIQYF	TRBJ2-4	TRBV29-1	many	.